Detailed here is one T cell receptor beta chain. CDR3 length: 16 residues. The V segment lost 3 bases and the J segment 0 bases; nucleotides outside the gene matches: 3. The V gene's germline CDR1 is SQVTM and CDR2 ANQGSEA. These data originate in a study of blood T cell repertoires in COVID-19. Everyone who took part was about 18 to 90 years old, and they came from some 23 US areas. Categorization into cohorts depended on clinical history that participants reported. Produced via immunoSEQ multiplex PCR; TCRdb's table is partial and in-frame only. The table shows 330,000 or so clones, with over 80% occurring only once.

This sequence originates from a man between 25 and 39 years old who had recovered from COVID-19. Sequenced: PBMCs or T cells enriched from blood (not recorded which). The chain combines TRBV29-1 with TRBJ2-7; 15 bases fit TRBD2. For the CDR3, the DNA is TGCAGCGTTGAGGGACTAGCGGGGGGAACCTCCTACGAGCAGTACTTC. Translation: CSVEGLAGGTSYEQYF.